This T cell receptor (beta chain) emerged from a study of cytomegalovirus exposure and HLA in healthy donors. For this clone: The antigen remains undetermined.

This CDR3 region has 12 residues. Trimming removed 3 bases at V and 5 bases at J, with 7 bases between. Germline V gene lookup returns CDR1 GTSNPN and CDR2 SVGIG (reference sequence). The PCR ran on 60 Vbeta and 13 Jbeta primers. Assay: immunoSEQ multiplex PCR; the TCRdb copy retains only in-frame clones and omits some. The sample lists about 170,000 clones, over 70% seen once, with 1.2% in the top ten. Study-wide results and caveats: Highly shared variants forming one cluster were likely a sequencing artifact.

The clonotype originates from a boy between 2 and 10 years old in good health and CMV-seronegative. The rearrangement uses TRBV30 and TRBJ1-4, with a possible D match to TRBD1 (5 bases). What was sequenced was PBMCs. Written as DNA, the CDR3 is TGTGCCTGGAGAGGGGTGAATGAAAAACTGTTTTTT. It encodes CAWRGVNEKLFF.